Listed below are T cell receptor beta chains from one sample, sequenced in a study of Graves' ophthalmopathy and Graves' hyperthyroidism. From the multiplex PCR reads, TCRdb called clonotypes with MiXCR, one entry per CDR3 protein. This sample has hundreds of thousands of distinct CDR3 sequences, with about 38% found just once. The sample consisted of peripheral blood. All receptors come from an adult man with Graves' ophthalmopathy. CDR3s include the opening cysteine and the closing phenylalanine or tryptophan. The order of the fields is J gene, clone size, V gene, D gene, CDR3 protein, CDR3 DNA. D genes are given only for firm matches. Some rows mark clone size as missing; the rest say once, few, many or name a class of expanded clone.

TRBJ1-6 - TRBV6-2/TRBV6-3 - CASSYQPVYSPLHF TGTGCCAGCAGTTACCAGCCGGTTTATTCACCCCTCCACTTT
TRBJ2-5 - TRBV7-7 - CASSEQGIGETQYF TGTGCTAGCAGCGAACAGGGAATTGGGGAGACCCAGTACTTC
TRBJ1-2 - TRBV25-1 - CASSARDLGTPNYGYTF TGTGCCAGCAGTGCTAGAGATTTAGGGACTCCGAACTATGGCTACACCTTC
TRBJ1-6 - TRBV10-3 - CAISVAGYDSPLHF TGTGCCATCAGTGTGGCAGGGTATGATTCACCCCTCCACTTT
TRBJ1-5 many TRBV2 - CASSGVGQPQHF TGTGCCAGCAGTGGGGTTGGTCAGCCCCAGCATTTT
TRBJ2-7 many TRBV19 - CAAGGGTAYYEQYF TGTGCCGCAGGGGGAGGGACAGCCTACTACGAGCAGTACTTC
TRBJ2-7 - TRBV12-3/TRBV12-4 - CASRDRNLREQYF TGTGCCAGCAGGGACAGAAACCTTCGCGAGCAGTACTTC
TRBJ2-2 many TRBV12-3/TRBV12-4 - CASSLLSGELFF TGTGCCAGCAGTTTACTCTCCGGGGAGCTGTTTTTT
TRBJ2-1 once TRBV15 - CATSSGRGSSYNEQFF TGTGCCACCAGCAGTGGCCGGGGGAGCTCCTACAATGAGCAGTTCTTC
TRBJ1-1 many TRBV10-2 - CASSEQANTEAFF TGCGCCAGCAGTGAGCAGGCGAACACTGAAGCTTTCTTT
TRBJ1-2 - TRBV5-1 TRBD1 CASSSPGQGLLGGYTF TGCGCCAGCAGCTCCCCGGGACAGGGTCTGCTTGGAGGCTACACCTTC
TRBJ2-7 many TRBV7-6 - CASSLQGTGEQYF TGTGCCAGCAGCTTACAGGGGACCGGCGAGCAGTACTTC
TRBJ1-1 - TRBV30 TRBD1 CAWRSGQGNFQHWEAFF TGTGCCTGGCGTTCTGGACAGGGTAACTTCCAGCACTGGGAAGCTTTCTTT
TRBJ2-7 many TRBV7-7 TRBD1 CASSTKPGQVYEQYF TGTGCCAGCAGCACCAAACCGGGACAGGTCTACGAGCAGTACTTC
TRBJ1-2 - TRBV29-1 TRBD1 CSSDREGNYGYTF TGCAGCTCCGACAGGGAGGGCAACTATGGCTACACCTTC
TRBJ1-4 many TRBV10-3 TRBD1 CAISEGTGDEKLFF TGTGCCATCAGTGAGGGGACAGGGGATGAAAAACTGTTTTTT
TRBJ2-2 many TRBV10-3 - CAISDSDGTGELFF TGTGCCATCAGTGACTCGGACGGCACCGGGGAGCTGTTTTTT
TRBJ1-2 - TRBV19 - CASSISSENNYGYTF TGTGCCAGTAGTATTAGTAGTGAGAATAACTATGGCTACACCTTC
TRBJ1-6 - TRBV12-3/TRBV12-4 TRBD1 CASSLATGQRIHF TGTGCCAGCAGTTTAGCGACGGGACAGCGCATCCACTTT
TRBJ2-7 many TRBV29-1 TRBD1 CSVGPGQGLYEQYF TGCAGCGTTGGACCGGGACAGGGGTTATACGAGCAGTACTTC
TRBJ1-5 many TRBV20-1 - CSARRGGQPQHF TGCAGTGCTAGACGGGGCGGTCAGCCCCAGCATTTT
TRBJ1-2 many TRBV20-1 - CSASPGVSGGYTF TGCAGTGCTAGTCCGGGGGTATCAGGGGGCTACACCTTC
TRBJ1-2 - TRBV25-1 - CASRRFLGVNYGYTF TGTGCCAGCAGGCGATTCTTAGGGGTTAACTATGGCTACACCTTC
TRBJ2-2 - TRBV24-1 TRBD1 CATSEKGQAGSGELFF TGTGCCACCAGTGAGAAGGGACAGGCTGGGTCCGGGGAGCTGTTTTTT
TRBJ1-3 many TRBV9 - CASSGGGQVGNTIYF TGTGCCAGCAGCGGGGGGGGGCAGGTTGGAAACACCATATATTTT
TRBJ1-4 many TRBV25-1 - CASSELARDVDLREGEKLFF TGTGCCAGCAGTGAATTGGCTCGAGATGTGGACCTAAGGGAGGGTGAAAAACTGTTTTTT
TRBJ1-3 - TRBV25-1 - CASSWTSGSLSGNTIYF TGTGCCAGCAGTTGGACTAGCGGGAGCCTCTCTGGAAACACCATATATTTT
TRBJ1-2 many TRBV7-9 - CASSSQGFWGYTF TGTGCCAGCAGCTCCCAGGGGTTCTGGGGCTACACCTTC
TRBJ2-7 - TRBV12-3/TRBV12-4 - CASSLGGPHGEQYF TGTGCCAGCAGTTTAGGTGGGCCACACGGCGAGCAGTACTTC
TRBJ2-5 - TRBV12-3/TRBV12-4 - CASSKARGETQYF TGTGCCAGCAGTAAGGCCCGGGGGGAGACCCAGTACTTC
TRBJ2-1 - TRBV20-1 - CSARLVDEQFF TGCAGTGCCCGACTGGTGGATGAGCAGTTCTTC
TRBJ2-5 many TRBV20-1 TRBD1 CSATGGETQYF TGCAGCGCTACAGGGGGGGAGACCCAGTACTTC
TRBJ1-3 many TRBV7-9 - CASSLLGVSGNTIYF TGTGCCAGCAGCCTCCTGGGAGTCTCTGGAAACACCATATATTTT
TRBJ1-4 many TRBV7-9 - CASSLKTTIGEKLFF TGTGCCAGCAGCTTAAAGACCACCATTGGGGAAAAACTGTTTTTT
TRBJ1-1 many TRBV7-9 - CASSPPPVAAFF TGTGCCAGCAGCCCCCCCCCGGTCGCGGCTTTCTTT
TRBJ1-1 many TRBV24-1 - CATSSPGQQAFLGAFF TGTGCCACCAGTTCCCCCGGACAGCAGGCCTTCTTGGGAGCTTTCTTT
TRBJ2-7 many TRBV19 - CASSPGAGGIYEQYF TGTGCCAGTAGCCCAGGGGCAGGAGGGATATACGAGCAGTACTTC
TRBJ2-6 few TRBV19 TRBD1 CASSRTGNVLTF TGTGCCAGTAGCCGGACAGGCAACGTCCTGACTTTC
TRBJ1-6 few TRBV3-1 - CASSQDPGRSPLHF TGTGCCAGCAGCCAAGACCCCGGGAGGTCACCCCTCCACTTT
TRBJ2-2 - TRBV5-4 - CASSLAFASGELFF TGTGCCAGCAGCTTGGCCTTCGCCAGCGGGGAGCTGTTTTTT
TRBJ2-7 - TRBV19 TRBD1 CASSIDQGQGEQYF TGTGCCAGTAGTATAGATCAGGGACAGGGCGAGCAGTACTTC
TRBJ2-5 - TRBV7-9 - CASNSPWGVQETQYF TGTGCCAGCAACTCGCCCTGGGGAGTACAAGAGACCCAGTACTTC
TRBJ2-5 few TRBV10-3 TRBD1 CASSELGTEETQYF TGTGCCAGCAGTGAATTGGGGACAGAGGAGACCCAGTACTTC
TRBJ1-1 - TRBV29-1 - CSARPPSVTEAFF TGCAGCGCTCGACCCCCTTCGGTCACTGAAGCTTTCTTT
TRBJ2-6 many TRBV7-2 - CASSLGTGANVLTF TGTGCCAGCAGCTTAGGGACTGGGGCCAACGTCCTGACTTTC
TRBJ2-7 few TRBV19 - CASSIVHSYEQYF TGTGCCAGTAGTATCGTACACTCCTACGAGCAGTACTTC
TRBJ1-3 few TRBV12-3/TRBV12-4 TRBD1 CASSSGTGINGNTIYF TGTGCCAGCAGTTCCGGGACAGGGATAAATGGAAACACCATATATTTT
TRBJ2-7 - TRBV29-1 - CSVANFARNYEQYF TGCAGCGTTGCGAACTTCGCGCGAAACTACGAGCAGTACTTC